This T cell receptor (beta chain) comes out of a study of T-cell reconstitution after alpha-beta-depleted transplantation in children. Study-level points and caveats: Surviving recipient cells, namely T cells and thymic progenitors, were the source of high day-60 TCRbeta diversity in some patients. About two months after transplant, alpha-beta T cells reportedly came from several hundred expanded graft clones. From newly produced T cells came most of the T-cell counts and diversity one year after transplant.

This clonotype was observed many times. Its antigen is unknown. A library of TCRbeta sequences, prepared with unique molecular identifiers, was generated. TCRdb independently ran MiXCR on the PCR reads; one entry per CDR3 protein. The sample yields hundreds of thousands of distinct CDR3 sequences, 10% seen once. The sample was PBMCs, taken before TCRalphabeta/CD19-depleted stem cell transplant. The source is a child younger than 10 with inherited bone marrow failure, due to receive a stem cell transplant.

The CDR3 DNA sequence: TGTGCCAGCAGTTTAGGCGCGGGGAGGTCCTACAATGAGCAGTTCTTC. It translates to CASSLGAGRSYNEQFF. The V call is TRBV12-3 or TRBV12-4, the J call TRBJ2-1; possibly TRBD2 for D (6 bases). Between the trimmed V and J ends, which lost 1 base and 1 base, there was a span of 11 bases. This CDR3 comprises 16 residues.